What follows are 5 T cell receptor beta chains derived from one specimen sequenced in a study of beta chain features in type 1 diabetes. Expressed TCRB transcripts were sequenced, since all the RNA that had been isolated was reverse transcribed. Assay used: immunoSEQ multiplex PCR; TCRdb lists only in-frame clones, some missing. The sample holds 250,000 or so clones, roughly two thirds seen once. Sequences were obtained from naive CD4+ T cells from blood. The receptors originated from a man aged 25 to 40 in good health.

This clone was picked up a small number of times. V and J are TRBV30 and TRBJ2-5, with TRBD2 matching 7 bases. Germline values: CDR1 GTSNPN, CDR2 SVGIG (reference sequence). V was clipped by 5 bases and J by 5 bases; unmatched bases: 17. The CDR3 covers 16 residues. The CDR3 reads CAWCGGSNTRRETQYF. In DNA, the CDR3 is TGTGCCTGGTGCGGGGGATCGAATACTCGGAGGGAGACCCAGTACTTC. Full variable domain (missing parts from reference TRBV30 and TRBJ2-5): SQTIHQWPATLVQPVGSPLSLECTVEGTSNPNLYWYRQAAGRGLQLLFYSVGIGQISSEVPQNLSASRPQDRQFILSSKKLLLSDSGFYLCAWCGGSNTRRETQYFGPGTRLLVL.

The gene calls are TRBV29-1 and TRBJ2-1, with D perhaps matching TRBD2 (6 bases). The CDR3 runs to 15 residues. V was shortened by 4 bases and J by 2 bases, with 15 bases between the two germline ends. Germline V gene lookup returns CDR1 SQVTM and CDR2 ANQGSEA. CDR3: CSVGRDLLTYNEQFF. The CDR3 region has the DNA TGCAGCGTTGGCCGGGACTTACTTACCTACAATGAGCAGTTCTTC.

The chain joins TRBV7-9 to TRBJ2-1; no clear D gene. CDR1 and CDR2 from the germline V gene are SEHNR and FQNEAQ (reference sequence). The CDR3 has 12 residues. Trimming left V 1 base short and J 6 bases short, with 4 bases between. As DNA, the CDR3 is TGTGCCAGCAGCTTAGTGATCAATGAGCAGTTCTTC. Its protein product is CASSLVINEQFF.

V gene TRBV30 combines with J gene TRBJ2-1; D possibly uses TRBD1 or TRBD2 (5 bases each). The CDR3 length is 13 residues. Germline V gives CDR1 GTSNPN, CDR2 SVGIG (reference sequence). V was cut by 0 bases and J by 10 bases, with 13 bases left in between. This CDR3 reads CAWSVKGTGEQFF. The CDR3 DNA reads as TGTGCCTGGAGTGTAAAAGGGACCGGGGAGCAGTTCTTC. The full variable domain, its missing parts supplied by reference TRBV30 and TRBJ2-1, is SQTIHQWPATLVQPVGSPLSLECTVEGTSNPNLYWYRQAAGRGLQLLFYSVGIGQISSEVPQNLSASRPQDRQFILSSKKLLLSDSGFYLCAWSVKGTGEQFFGPGTRLTVL.

CDR3 coding DNA: TGTGCCAGCAGCTTCGGTCTCTCAGGGGGCCCAACGTACGAGCAGTACTTC. This gives the protein CASSFGLSGGPTYEQYF. V usage is TRBV11-2 and J usage is TRBJ2-7; 8 bases map to TRBD1. The CDR3 covers 17 residues. Germline V gives CDR1 SGHAT, CDR2 FQNNGV. V gave up 3 bases and J gave up 4 bases; unmatched junction bases: 14. The full variable domain, with the rest looked up from reference TRBV11-2 and TRBJ2-7, is EAGVAQSPRYKIIEKRQSVAFWCNPISGHATLYWYQQILGQGPKLLIQFQNNGVVDDSQLPKDRFSAERLKGVDSTLKIQPAKLEDSAVYLCASSFGLSGGPTYEQYFGPGTRLTVT.